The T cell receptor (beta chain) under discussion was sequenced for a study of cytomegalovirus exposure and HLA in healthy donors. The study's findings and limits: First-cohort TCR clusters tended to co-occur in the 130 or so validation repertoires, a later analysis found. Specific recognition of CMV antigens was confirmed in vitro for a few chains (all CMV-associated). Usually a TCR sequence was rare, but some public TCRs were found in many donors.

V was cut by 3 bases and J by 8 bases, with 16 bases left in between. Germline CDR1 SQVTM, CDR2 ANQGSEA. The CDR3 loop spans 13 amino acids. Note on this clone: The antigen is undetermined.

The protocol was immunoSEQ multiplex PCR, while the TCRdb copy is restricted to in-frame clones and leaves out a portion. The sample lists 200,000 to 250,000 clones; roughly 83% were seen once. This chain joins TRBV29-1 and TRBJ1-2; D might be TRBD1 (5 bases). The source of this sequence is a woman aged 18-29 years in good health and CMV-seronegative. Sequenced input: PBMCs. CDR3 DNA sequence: TGCAGCGTTGAGCATTTACGTCAGGGCGGCTACACCTTC. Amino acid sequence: CSVEHLRQGGYTF.